Listed below are T cell receptor beta chains from one sample, sequenced in a study of brain T cells in children with intractable seizures. Data came from immunoSEQ multiplex PCR; TCRdb stores just in-frame clones and leaves some out. The repertoire holds tens of thousands of clones, with about 90% as singletons. Sequencing used peripheral blood, obtained at surgery. The origin of the receptors is a girl aged 2-10 years with Rasmussen encephalitis and intractable seizures. The CDR3 runs from the conserved cysteine through the conserved F or W. The D gene is left open where the match is weak. Size values are once, few and many counts, or a class for expanded clones, and some rows have none.

>TRBV4-1|TRBJ2-7|NA|TRBD2
TGCGCCAGCAGCCCGGGACTAGACGGGTACGAGCAGTACTTC
CASSPGLDGYEQYF
>TRBV24-1|TRBJ2-3|NA|NA
TGTGCCACCAGTGATCCACCCCTCTTGGGCACAGATACGCAGTATTTT
CATSDPPLLGTDTQYF
>TRBV30|TRBJ1-1|NA|NA
TGTGCCTGGAGTGCCGCCGGAGAAGCTTTCTTT
CAWSAAGEAFF
>TRBV11-2|TRBJ1-5|NA|TRBD1
TGTGCCAGCAGCTTAGACAGGGGGAATCAGCCCCAGCATTTT
CASSLDRGNQPQHF
>TRBV19|TRBJ1-5|NA|NA
TGTGCCAGTAGTAGTCAGGTTAATAGCAATCAGCCCCAGCATTTT
CASSSQVNSNQPQHF
>TRBV6-6|TRBJ2-3|NA|NA
TGTGCCAGCACTCGGGGTATCACAGATACGCAGTATTTT
CASTRGITDTQYF
>TRBV30|TRBJ1-4|NA|TRBD1
TGTGCCTGGAGCCGGACAGGGCAAAATGAAAAACTGTTTTTT
CAWSRTGQNEKLFF
>TRBV5-1|TRBJ2-7|NA|NA
TGCGCCAGCAGGCCCCCGAGGGGCGAGCAGTACTTC
CASRPPRGEQYF
>TRBV3-1/TRBV3-2|TRBJ2-2|once|TRBD2
TGTGCCAGCAGCCGCGGGGGGGTATTAAGGGAGCTGTTTTTT
CASSRGGVLRELFF
>TRBV10-3|TRBJ2-7|NA|TRBD2
TGTGCCATCAGCGAAACTACTAGCGTACCGTACGAGCAGTACTTC
CAISETTSVPYEQYF
>TRBV5-6|TRBJ1-1|NA|NA
TGTGCCAGCAGCCCAGGTTCAGGAATGAACACTGAAGCTTTCTTT
CASSPGSGMNTEAFF
>TRBV28|TRBJ2-5|NA|NA
TGTGCCAGCAGTTTCCTCCTAGCCCACCAAGAGACCCAGTACTTC
CASSFLLAHQETQYF
>TRBV28|TRBJ2-1|NA|NA
TGTGCCAGCAGTCCCCTAGGGAGCGTATCCTACAATGAGCAGTTCTTC
CASSPLGSVSYNEQFF
>TRBV15|TRBJ1-2|few|NA
TGTGCCACCAGCAGAGGGATAAATGGCTACACCTTC
CATSRGINGYTF
>TRBV2|TRBJ1-5|NA|NA
TGTGCCAGCACCGAATTTCTGGGGAATCAGCCCCAGCATTTT
CASTEFLGNQPQHF
>TRBV7-9|TRBJ2-7|NA|NA
TGTGCCAGCAGCCCATTAGACGGGACCTACGAGCAGTACTTC
CASSPLDGTYEQYF
>TRBV10-2|TRBJ1-6|NA|NA
TGCGCCAGCAGTGGGTGGGGCTCCTATAATTCACCCCTCCACTTT
CASSGWGSYNSPLHF
>TRBV27|TRBJ2-2|NA|TRBD1
TGTGCCAGCAGTCTCGGACAGGGGATAGGCACCGGGGAGCTGTTTTTT
CASSLGQGIGTGELFF
>TRBV5-1|TRBJ1-2|NA|NA
TGCGCCAGCAGTGGGTCAGACTATGGCTACACCTTC
CASSGSDYGYTF
>TRBV7-6|TRBJ1-1|NA|NA
TGTGCCAGCAGCTTAAAGGCAAGCACTGAAGCTTTCTTT
CASSLKASTEAFF
>TRBV4-1|TRBJ2-1|few|NA
TGCGCCAGCAGCCAGAGCGTCCATGAGCAGTTCTTC
CASSQSVHEQFF
>TRBV5-4|TRBJ2-2|NA|NA
TGTGCCAGCATGTTGGGGAACACCGGGGAGCTGTTTTTT
CASMLGNTGELFF
>TRBV12-2|TRBJ2-3|NA|NA
TGTGCAAGTCGCGGCAATTGCACAGATACGCAGTATTTT
CASRGNCTDTQYF
>TRBV7-3|TRBJ2-7|NA|TRBD2
TGTGCCAGCAGCGTAGCCGGGACTAGCGGGTCGTACGAGCAGTACTTC
CASSVAGTSGSYEQYF
>TRBV7-9|TRBJ2-7|NA|NA
TGTGCCAGCAGCTACCAGGACTCGCCCAACTACGAGCAGTACTTC
CASSYQDSPNYEQYF
>TRBV6-2/TRBV6-3|TRBJ2-7|NA|TRBD1
TGTGCCAGCAGTCTCGGACAGGGCTGGTACGAGCAGTACTTC
CASSLGQGWYEQYF
>TRBV7-9|TRBJ1-3|many|NA
TGTGCCAGCAGAACTAGACAGGCCCCTGGAAACACCATATATTTT
CASRTRQAPGNTIYF
>TRBV6-5|TRBJ1-3|NA|TRBD1
TGTGCCAGCAGGCCGGACAGGGTCTCTGGAAACACCATATATTTT
CASRPDRVSGNTIYF
>TRBV28|TRBJ2-1|NA|NA
TGTGCCACCTCAGACAGGATATATGAGCAGTTCTTC
CATSDRIYEQFF
>TRBV15|TRBJ2-2|NA|NA
TGTGCCACCAGCAGAGATAATAACGGGGAGCTGTTTTTT
CATSRDNNGELFF
>TRBV28|TRBJ2-5|NA|NA
TGTGCCAGCAGTGCCCGGACTTCCCGGTACCAAGAGACCCAGTACTTC
CASSARTSRYQETQYF
>TRBV11-2|TRBJ1-1|NA|NA
TGTGCCAGCAGCTTAGCCGGGACAACAAACACTGAAGCTTTCTTT
CASSLAGTTNTEAFF
>TRBV29-1|TRBJ1-2|NA|TRBD1
TGCAGCGTTGATAGATGGCGACAGGGAAAAGTGGGCTACACCTTC
CSVDRWRQGKVGYTF
>TRBV9|TRBJ2-7|once|NA
TGTGCCAGCAGCTTCACAGGGATGAGCGGGGATGAGCAGTACTTC
CASSFTGMSGDEQYF
>TRBV20-1|TRBJ1-1|once|NA
TGCAGTGCTAGGGGCCAGGAAGCTTTCTTT
CSARGQEAFF
>TRBV9|TRBJ2-5|NA|NA
TGTGCCAGCAGCGTAGATGACAACCAAGAGACCCAGTACTTC
CASSVDDNQETQYF
>TRBV7-9|TRBJ1-2|NA|TRBD1
TGTGCCAGCAGCCGCGGGACAGATTATGGCTACACCTTC
CASSRGTDYGYTF
>TRBV7-2|TRBJ1-2|NA|NA
TGTGCCAGCAGTCCTTCCGTAGGGGGCTACACCTTC
CASSPSVGGYTF
>TRBV18|TRBJ2-2|NA|NA
TGTGCCAGCTCACGAAACATGGGGAGGTCGGCTCATGCCGGGGAGCTGTTTTTT
CASSRNMGRSAHAGELFF
>TRBV9|TRBJ1-4|NA|NA
TGTGCCAGCTCGGGAAGAACTAATGAAAAACTGTTTTTT
CASSGRTNEKLFF
>TRBV6-6|TRBJ2-7|once|TRBD2
TGTGCCAGCAGTACGGGGGGGGCCATCTACGAGCAGTACTTC
CASSTGGAIYEQYF
>TRBV19|TRBJ1-5|once|NA
TGTGCCAGTAGTATAGTGGACAGACCCAATCAGCCCCAGCATTTT
CASSIVDRPNQPQHF
>TRBV19|TRBJ2-6|NA|NA
TGTGCCAGTAGTATTCCGCAGGCGAAATACTACTCTGGGGCCAACGTCCTGACTTTC
CASSIPQAKYYSGANVLTF
>TRBV28|TRBJ1-2|NA|NA
TGTGCCAGCAGCCTCGGGGGGAGCTATGGCTACACCTTC
CASSLGGSYGYTF
>TRBV28|TRBJ1-5|NA|NA
TGTGCCAGCAGAACAGGGTTCTTTAGCAATCAGCCCCAGCATTTT
CASRTGFFSNQPQHF
>TRBV5-5|TRBJ1-3|NA|NA
TGTGCCAGCAGCTTGGGCTCTGGAAACACCATATATTTT
CASSLGSGNTIYF
>TRBV18|TRBJ2-1|NA|NA
TGTGCCAGCTCACCCCGACAGGCAGATGACAATGAGCAGTTCTTC
CASSPRQADDNEQFF
>TRBV5-7|TRBJ2-5|NA|NA
TGTGCCAGCAGCTTAAAACCGGGGGCCCGAACCCAGTACTTC
CASSLKPGARTQYF
>TRBV7-9|TRBJ2-5|NA|TRBD1
TGTGCCAGCAGCGTCAACAGGGGGGACCAAGAGACCCAGTACTTC
CASSVNRGDQETQYF
>TRBV28|TRBJ1-2|NA|TRBD1
TGTGCCAGCCGACTTACAGGGGACTATGGCTACACCTTC
CASRLTGDYGYTF
>TRBV6-5|TRBJ2-7|NA|NA
TGTGCCAGCAGGACCACAGGGTCCTACGAGCAGTACTTC
CASRTTGSYEQYF
>TRBV3-1/TRBV3-2|TRBJ2-7|once|NA
TGTGCCAGCAGCACTAACAGGTGGAAGAGCTCCTACGAGCAGTACTTC
CASSTNRWKSSYEQYF
>TRBV19|TRBJ1-2|NA|NA
TGTGCCAGTAGTTCGACCCAGAGGGATAACTATGGCTACACCTTC
CASSSTQRDNYGYTF
>TRBV19|TRBJ2-1|NA|TRBD1
TGTGCCAGTAGGATATGGACAGGGGCGAATGAGCAGTTCTTC
CASRIWTGANEQFF
>TRBV9|TRBJ1-1|NA|NA
TGTGCCAGCAGCGTAGCGGCAAACACTGAAGCTTTCTTT
CASSVAANTEAFF
>TRBV7-6|TRBJ2-1|NA|TRBD2
TGTGCCAGCAGCTTATGGGCCTTAGCGGGCCGAACCTACAATGAGCAGTTCTTC
CASSLWALAGRTYNEQFF
>TRBV5-4|TRBJ2-7|NA|NA
TGTGCCAGCAGCGCCCCGGGACAAAGGTGGTACTTC
CASSAPGQRWYF
>TRBV18|TRBJ2-7|NA|NA
TGTGCCAGCTCACCAAGCACTCCTCAAGCGGGACAAGCCTACGAGCAGTACTTC
CASSPSTPQAGQAYEQYF
>TRBV3-1/TRBV3-2|TRBJ1-4|NA|NA
TGTGCCAGCAGCATATGGACGGAGGGGAATGAAAAACTGTTTTTT
CASSIWTEGNEKLFF
>TRBV10-3|TRBJ1-1|NA|NA
TGTGCCATCAGCAGGGACATTCTGACTGAAGCTTTCTTT
CAISRDILTEAFF